This T cell receptor (beta chain) was recovered during a study of cytomegalovirus exposure and HLA in healthy donors. General study findings and limits: The authors enumerated 164 TCR beta chains as linked to cytomegalovirus.

As for the donors, each was a healthy bone marrow donor. The PCR ran on 60 Vbeta and 13 Jbeta primers. Sequenced by immunoSEQ multiplex PCR; TCRdb stores in-frame clones only, minus some. The sample has 75,000 to 100,000 clones, approximately 73% seen once; the top ten hold about 3.7%. CDR3 length: 13 residues. V shed 3 bases and J shed 6 bases, with 11 bases lying between them. Germline assignment: CDR1 LGHNA and CDR2 YNFKEQ. A word on this clone: Its antigen is not known.

The sequenced sample consisted of PBMCs. The V and J genes are TRBV4-2 and TRBJ1-2; no clear D. The TCR was taken from a middle-aged man in good health and CMV-seronegative. CDR3 protein: CASSQRTPDGYTF. CDR3 in DNA: TGTGCCAGCAGCCAGAGAACCCCCGATGGCTACACCTTC.